The 5 T cell receptor beta chains in this list originate from one sample, sequenced in a study of T cells after yellow fever vaccination. TCRdb processed the 5' RACE reads anew with MiXCR; each CDR3 protein has one entry. The data contain roughly 70,000 distinct CDR3 sequences, roughly 7.4% of them singletons. This sample comprised CD8+ T cells sorted from PBMCs, obtained on the day of the yellow fever booster vaccination. The source is a man younger than 40 who received the YFV17D yellow fever vaccine.

The J gene is TRBJ2-1, the V gene TRBV4-1, with TRBD2 identical over 7 bases. Germline CDR1 reads MGHRA; CDR2 reads YSYEKL. V lost 5 bases to trimming and J lost 0 bases; unmatched junction nucleotides: 4. The length of the CDR3 is 15 residues. DNA of the CDR3: TGCGCCAGCAGCTTCACTAGCGTCTCCTACAATGAGCAGTTCTTC. Protein product: CASSFTSVSYNEQFF.

The chain uses TRBV20-1 and TRBJ2-3; D is perhaps TRBD2 (6 bases). The germline V and J ends were trimmed by 0 bases and 4 bases, with 14 bases remaining between them. Germline lookup yields CDR1 DFQATT and CDR2 SNEGSKA (reference sequence). There are 15 residues in the CDR3. The CDR3 protein is CSAREGSSSADTQYF. The DNA for the CDR3 is TGCAGTGCTAGAGAGGGCAGCTCTAGCGCAGATACGCAGTATTTT.

Only a few counts were recorded for this clonotype. This chain connects TRBV30 to TRBJ2-1; 10 positions match TRBD2. Unmatched junction bases numbered 5, after V lost 1 base and J lost 8 bases. The CDR3 contains 14 residues. Per germline, CDR1 GTSNPN and CDR2 SVGIG (reference sequence). The CDR3 here is CAWSAASGSYEQFF. The CDR3 DNA follows: TGTGCCTGGAGTGCGGCTAGCGGGAGTTATGAGCAGTTCTTC.

Worth noting for this clonotype: Its ends do not fully match the called genes, so a read error is possible. The rearrangement links TRBV9 to TRBJ2-7, with 9 bases identical to TRBD1. CDR1 and CDR2 (germline): SGDLS, YYNGEE. The length of the CDR3 is 13 residues. The CDR3 DNA is TGTGCCAGCAGCGGGACAGGGGACTACGACCAGTACTTC. This encodes CASSGTGDYDQYF.

The chain couples TRBV7-9 to TRBJ2-7; 9 bases map to TRBD1. Germline V gene data show CDR1 as SEHNR and CDR2 as FQNEAQ (reference sequence). CDR3 length: 13 amino acids. J was trimmed by 4 bases and V by 6 bases; bases with no gene match: 4. The CDR3 coding sequence is TGTGCCAGCAGATCCGACAGGGGGTACGAGCAGTACTTC. It codes for CASRSDRGYEQYF.